The T cell receptor (beta chain) under discussion was sequenced for a study of T cells after yellow fever vaccination. Findings of the study overall: A large majority of primary-vaccination clones showed up again after the booster (around 95% CD4, 88% CD8).

TCRdb reprocessed the 5' RACE reads with MiXCR, giving one entry per CDR3 protein. The sample contains about 85,000 distinct CDR3 sequences, 13% of which appear only once. This clonotype was detected only a few times. Trimming took 1 base from V and 1 from J, leaving 11 bases between them. There are 16 residues in the CDR3. CDR1 and CDR2 (germline): SEHNR, FQNEAQ (reference sequence). The source is a young man who received the YFV17D yellow fever vaccine. The chain has TRBV7-9 and TRBJ2-4; unclear D gene. This specimen consisted of CD8+ T cells not binding an NS4B(214-222) dextramer, sorted from PBMCs, obtained roughly 23 days after the first yellow fever vaccination. CDR3 in amino acids: CASSLVLRSAKNIQYF. DNA for the CDR3: TGTGCCAGCAGCTTAGTGCTCCGGTCGGCCAAAAACATTCAGTACTTC. Combining the CDR3 with reference TRBV7-9 and TRBJ2-4 gives the whole variable domain DTGVSQNPRHKITKRGQNVTFRCDPISEHNRLYWYRQTLGQGPEFLTYFQNEAQLEKSRLLSDRFSAERPKGSFSTLEIQRTEQGDSAMYLCASSLVLRSAKNIQYFGAGTRLSVL.